The clone carrying this T cell receptor (beta chain) showed up just a few times. Antigen specificity is unknown. TCRdb called the 5' RACE reads again in MiXCR, with one record for every CDR3 protein. The profile shows hundreds of thousands of distinct CDR3 sequences, about a sixth of them singletons. The data were taken from a study of T-cell memory formation after mild COVID-19. The overall study: There were largely donor-specific TCR clusters. Study-level points and caveats: The CD4+ clones that contracted clustered mainly within CM and EM, and the CD8+ clones concentrated in EMRA.

This TCR derives from a man aged 18-30 years who had mild COVID-19 (a few samples of this study predate the infection). Cell type and time point are not known. Material for sequencing was PBMCs or a T cell subset sorted from them (not recorded which).

The CDR3 here is CASSPDPGGQNIQYF. The CDR3 DNA reads TGTGCCAGCAGCCCCGACCCGGGGGGGCAAAACATTCAGTACTTC. V is TRBV9 and J is TRBJ2-4, with TRBD2 matching over 8 bases. The CDR3 has 15 amino acids. V dropped 4 bases and J dropped 5; count of bases not matched to a gene: 8. Germline V gene sequence: CDR1 SGDLS, CDR2 YYNGEE.